This T cell receptor (beta chain) comes out of a study of T cell responses to AZD1222 COVID-19 vaccine. The CDR3 is 11 residues long. Trimming at V came to 4 bases and at J to 16 bases, leaving 8 bases not matched to a gene. Germline lookup yields CDR1 SGHTS and CDR2 YDEGEE. Study results and limitations: Unmutated regions of variants are reportedly targeted by nearly half of spike-specific TCRs. The breadth and depth of Spike-specific TCRs increased once two AZD1222 doses had been given.

Regarding this clone: As yet, its antigen is unknown.

Sequencing used immunoSEQ multiplex PCR; TCRdb keeps in-frame clones, though not all of them. The sample holds about 120,000 clones; 86% are singletons and the top ten take roughly a sixth. The sample here was peripheral blood, taken 28 days after the second AZD1222 dose. The source of this sequence is an adult who received the AZD1222 COVID-19 vaccine. This chain joins TRBV5-8 and TRBJ1-5, with 7 nucleotides matching TRBD1. The CDR3 reads CASSPDRAGHF. CDR3 nucleotide sequence: TGTGCCAGCAGCCCTGACAGGGCTGGACATTTT.